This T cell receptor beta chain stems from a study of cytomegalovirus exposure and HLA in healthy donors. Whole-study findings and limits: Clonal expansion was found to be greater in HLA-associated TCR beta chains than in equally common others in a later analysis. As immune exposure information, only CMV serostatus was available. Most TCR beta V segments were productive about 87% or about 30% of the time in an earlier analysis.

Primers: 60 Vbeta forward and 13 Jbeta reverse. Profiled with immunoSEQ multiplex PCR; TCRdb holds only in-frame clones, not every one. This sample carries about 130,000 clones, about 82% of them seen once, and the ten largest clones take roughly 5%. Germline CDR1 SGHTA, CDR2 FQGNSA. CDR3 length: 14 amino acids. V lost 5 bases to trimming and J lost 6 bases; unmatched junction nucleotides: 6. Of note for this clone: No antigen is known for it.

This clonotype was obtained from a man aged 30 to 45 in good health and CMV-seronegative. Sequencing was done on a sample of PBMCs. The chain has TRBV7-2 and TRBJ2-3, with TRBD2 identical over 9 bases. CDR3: CASSSRTSDDTQYF. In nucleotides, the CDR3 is TGTGCCAGCAGCAGTAGGACTAGCGATGATACGCAGTATTTT.